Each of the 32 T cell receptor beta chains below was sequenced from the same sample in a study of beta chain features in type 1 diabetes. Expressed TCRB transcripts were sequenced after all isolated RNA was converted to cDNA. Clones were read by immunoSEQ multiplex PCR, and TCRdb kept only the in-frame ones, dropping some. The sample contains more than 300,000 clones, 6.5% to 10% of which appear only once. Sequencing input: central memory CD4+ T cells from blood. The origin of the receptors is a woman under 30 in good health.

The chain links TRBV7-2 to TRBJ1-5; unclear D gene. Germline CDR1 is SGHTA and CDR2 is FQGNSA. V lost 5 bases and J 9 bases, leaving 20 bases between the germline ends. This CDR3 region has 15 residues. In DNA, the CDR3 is TGTGCCAGCAGCCCCGTGGCCTCACAAAATGTGCCCCAGCATTTT. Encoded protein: CASSPVASQNVPQHF.

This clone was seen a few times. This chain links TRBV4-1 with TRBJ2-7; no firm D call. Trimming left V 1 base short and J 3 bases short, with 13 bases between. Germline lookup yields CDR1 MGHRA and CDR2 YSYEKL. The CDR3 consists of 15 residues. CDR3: CASSQAPSGYYEQYF. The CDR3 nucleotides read TGCGCCAGCAGCCAAGCTCCCTCGGGCTACTACGAGCAGTACTTC.

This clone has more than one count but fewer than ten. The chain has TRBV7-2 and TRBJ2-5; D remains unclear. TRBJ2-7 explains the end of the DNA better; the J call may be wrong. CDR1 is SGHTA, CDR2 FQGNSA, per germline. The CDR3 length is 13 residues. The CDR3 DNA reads TGTGCCAGCAGCAAACAAGGAATCCCCGAGCAGTACTTC. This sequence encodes CASSKQGIPEQYF.

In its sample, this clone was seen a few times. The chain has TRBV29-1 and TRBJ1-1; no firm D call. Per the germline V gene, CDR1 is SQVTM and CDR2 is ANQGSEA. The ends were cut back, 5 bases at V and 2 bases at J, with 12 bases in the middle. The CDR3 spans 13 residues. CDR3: CSVSVLINTEAFF. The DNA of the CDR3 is TGCAGCGTTTCCGTACTAATTAACACTGAAGCTTTCTTT.

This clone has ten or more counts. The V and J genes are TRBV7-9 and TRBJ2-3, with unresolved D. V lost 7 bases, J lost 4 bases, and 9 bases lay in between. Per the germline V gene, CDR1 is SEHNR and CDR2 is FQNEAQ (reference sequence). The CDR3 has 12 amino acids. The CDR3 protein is CASTPTSDTQYF. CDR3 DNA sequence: TGTGCCAGCACCCCGACTTCAGATACGCAGTATTTT.

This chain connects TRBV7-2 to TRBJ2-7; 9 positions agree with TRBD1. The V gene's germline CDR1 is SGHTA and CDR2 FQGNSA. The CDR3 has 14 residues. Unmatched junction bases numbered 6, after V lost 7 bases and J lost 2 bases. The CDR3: CASTQTGGAYEQYF. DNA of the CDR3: TGTGCCAGCACCCAGACAGGGGGAGCCTACGAGCAGTACTTC.

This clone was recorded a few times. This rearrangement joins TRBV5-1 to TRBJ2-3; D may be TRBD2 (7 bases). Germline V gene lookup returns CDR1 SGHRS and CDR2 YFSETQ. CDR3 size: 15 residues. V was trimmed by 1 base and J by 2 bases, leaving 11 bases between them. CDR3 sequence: CASSLKAGHTDTQYF. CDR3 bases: TGCGCCAGCAGCTTGAAAGCGGGACACACAGATACGCAGTATTTT.

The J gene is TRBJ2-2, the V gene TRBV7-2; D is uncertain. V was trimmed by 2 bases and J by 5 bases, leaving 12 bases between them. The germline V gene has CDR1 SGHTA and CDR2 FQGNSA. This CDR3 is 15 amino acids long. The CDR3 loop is CASSLFGPETGELFF. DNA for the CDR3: TGTGCCAGCAGCTTATTTGGTCCAGAAACCGGGGAGCTGTTTTTT.

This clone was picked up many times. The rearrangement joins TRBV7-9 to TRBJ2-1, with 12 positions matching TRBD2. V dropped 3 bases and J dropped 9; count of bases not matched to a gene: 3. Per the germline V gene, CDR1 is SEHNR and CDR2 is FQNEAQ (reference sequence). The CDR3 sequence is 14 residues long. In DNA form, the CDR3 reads TGTGCCAGCAGCTTGGCTAGCGGGAGGGCTGAGCAGTTCTTC. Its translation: CASSLASGRAEQFF.

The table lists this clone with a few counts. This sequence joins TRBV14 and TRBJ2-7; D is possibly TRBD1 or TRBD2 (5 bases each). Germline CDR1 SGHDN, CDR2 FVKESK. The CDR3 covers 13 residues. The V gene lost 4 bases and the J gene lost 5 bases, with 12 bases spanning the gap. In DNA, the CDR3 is TGTGCCAGCAGCCGATTTATGGGGGACGAGCAGTACTTC. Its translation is CASSRFMGDEQYF.

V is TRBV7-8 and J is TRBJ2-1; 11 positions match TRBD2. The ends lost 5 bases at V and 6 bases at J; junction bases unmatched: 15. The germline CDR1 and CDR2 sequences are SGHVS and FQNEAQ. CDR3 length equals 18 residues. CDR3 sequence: CASSTRSRLAGGRNEQFF. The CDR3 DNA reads TGTGCCAGCAGCACCCGATCTCGGCTAGCGGGAGGCCGCAATGAGCAGTTCTTC. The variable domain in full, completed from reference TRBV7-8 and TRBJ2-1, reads GAGVSQSPRYKVAKRGQDVALRCDPISGHVSLFWYQQALGQGPEFLTYFQNEAQLDKSGLPSDRFFAERPEGSVSTLKIQRTQQEDSAVYLCASSTRSRLAGGRNEQFFGPGTRLTVL.

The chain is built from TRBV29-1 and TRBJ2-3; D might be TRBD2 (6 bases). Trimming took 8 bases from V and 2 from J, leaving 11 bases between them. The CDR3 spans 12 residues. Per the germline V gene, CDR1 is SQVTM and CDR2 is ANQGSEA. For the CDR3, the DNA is TGCAGCTTCCGGAGGGCCACAGATACGCAGTATTTT. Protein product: CSFRRATDTQYF.

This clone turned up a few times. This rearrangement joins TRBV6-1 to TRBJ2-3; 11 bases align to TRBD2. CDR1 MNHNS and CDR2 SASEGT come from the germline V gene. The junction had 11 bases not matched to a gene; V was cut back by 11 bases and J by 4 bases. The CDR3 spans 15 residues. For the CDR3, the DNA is TGTGCCTCCAGGGCTAGCGGGAGGCTCGCAGATACGCAGTATTTT. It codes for CASRASGRLADTQYF.

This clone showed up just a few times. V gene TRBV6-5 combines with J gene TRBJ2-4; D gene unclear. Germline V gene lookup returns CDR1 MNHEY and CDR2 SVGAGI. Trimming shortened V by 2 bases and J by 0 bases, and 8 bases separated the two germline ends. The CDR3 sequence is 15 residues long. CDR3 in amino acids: CASSYHMIAKNIQYF. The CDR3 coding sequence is TGTGCCAGCAGTTACCATATGATAGCCAAAAACATTCAGTACTTC.

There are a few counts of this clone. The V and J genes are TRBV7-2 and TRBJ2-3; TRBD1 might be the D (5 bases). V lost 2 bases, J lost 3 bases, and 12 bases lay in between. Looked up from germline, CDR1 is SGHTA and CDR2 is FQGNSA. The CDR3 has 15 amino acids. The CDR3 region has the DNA TGTGCCAGCAGCTTACAGGGTCACAATACAGATACGCAGTATTTT. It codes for CASSLQGHNTDTQYF.

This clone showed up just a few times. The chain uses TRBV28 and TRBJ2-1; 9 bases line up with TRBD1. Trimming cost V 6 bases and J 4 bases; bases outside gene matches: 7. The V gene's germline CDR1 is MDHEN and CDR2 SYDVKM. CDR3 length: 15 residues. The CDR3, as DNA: TGTGCCAGCAGCTCCGCCGGGACAGGGTACAATGAGCAGTTCTTC. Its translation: CASSSAGTGYNEQFF.

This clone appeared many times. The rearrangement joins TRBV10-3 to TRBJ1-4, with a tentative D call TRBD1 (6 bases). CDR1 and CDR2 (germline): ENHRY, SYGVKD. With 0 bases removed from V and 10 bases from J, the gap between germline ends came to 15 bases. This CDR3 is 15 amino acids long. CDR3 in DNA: TGTGCCATCAGTGAGTCGATTGGGGGGCATGGAAAACTGTTTTTT. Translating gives CAISESIGGHGKLFF.

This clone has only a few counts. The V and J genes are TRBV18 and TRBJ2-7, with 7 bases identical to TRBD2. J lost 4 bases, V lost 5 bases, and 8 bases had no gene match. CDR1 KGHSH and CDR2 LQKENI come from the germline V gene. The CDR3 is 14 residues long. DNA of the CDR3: TGTGCCAGCTCAGCGGGGGACTACCCGTACGAGCAGTACTTC. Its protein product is CASSAGDYPYEQYF.

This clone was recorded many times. DNA for the CDR3: TGTGCCAGCAGCATTGGCAGTGGTAATGAAAAACTGTTTTTT. It encodes CASSIGSGNEKLFF. The genes are TRBV5-4 and TRBJ1-4, with no clear D. The CDR3 covers 14 residues. V lost 4 bases to trimming and J lost 4 bases, with 11 bases between them. Germline V gene sequence: CDR1 SGHNT, CDR2 YYREEE (reference sequence).

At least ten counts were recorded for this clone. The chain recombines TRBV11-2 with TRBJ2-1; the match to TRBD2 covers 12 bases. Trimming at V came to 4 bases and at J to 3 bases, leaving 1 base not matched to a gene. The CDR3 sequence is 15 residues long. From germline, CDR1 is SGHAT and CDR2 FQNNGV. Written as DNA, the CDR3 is TGTGCCAGCAGCTCGGGACTAGCGGGCTACAATGAGCAGTTCTTC. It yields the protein CASSSGLAGYNEQFF.

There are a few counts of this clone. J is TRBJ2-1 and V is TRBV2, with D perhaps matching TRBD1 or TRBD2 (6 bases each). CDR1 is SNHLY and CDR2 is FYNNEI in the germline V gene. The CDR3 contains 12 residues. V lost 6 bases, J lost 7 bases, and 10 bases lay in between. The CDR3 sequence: CASSKGGNEQFF. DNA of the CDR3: TGTGCCAGCAGCAAAGGGGGGAATGAGCAGTTCTTC.

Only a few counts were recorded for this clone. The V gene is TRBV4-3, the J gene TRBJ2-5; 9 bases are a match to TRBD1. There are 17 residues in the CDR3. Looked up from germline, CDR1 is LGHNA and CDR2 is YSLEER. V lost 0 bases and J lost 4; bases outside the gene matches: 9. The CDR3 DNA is TGCGCCAGCAGCCAAGATCACGCCTCGACAGGGGGAGAGACCCAGTACTTC. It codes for CASSQDHASTGGETQYF.

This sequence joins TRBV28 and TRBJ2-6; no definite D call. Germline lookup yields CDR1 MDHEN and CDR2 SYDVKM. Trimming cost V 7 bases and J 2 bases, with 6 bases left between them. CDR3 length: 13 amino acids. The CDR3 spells CASNRAGANVLTF. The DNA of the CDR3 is TGTGCCAGCAACCGAGCTGGGGCCAACGTCCTGACTTTC.

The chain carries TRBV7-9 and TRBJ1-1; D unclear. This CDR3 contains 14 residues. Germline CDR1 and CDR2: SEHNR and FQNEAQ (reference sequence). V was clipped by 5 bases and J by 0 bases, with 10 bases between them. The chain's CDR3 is CASSLGRVNTEAFF. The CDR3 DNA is TGTGCCAGCAGCCTCGGACGGGTGAACACTGAAGCTTTCTTT.

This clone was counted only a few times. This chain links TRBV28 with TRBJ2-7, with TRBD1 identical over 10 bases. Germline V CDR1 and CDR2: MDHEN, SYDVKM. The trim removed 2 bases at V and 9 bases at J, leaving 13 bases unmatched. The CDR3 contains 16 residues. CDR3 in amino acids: CASSLGSTGGRIGQYF. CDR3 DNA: TGTGCCAGCAGTTTAGGGTCGACAGGGGGCCGGATAGGGCAGTACTTC.

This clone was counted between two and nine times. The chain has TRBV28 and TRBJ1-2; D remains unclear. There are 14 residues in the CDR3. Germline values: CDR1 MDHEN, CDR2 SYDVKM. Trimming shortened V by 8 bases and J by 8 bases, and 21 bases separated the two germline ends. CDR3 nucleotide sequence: TGTGCCAGCGCCCTCCTAGGGCAGGACTTGGGCTACACCTTC. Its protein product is CASALLGQDLGYTF.

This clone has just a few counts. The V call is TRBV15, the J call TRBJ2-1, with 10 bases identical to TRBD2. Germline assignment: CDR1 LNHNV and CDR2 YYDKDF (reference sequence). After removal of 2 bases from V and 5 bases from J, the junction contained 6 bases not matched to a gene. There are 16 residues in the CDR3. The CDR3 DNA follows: TGTGCCACCAGCAGAACCTCTAGCGGGAGACACAATGAGCAGTTCTTC. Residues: CATSRTSSGRHNEQFF.

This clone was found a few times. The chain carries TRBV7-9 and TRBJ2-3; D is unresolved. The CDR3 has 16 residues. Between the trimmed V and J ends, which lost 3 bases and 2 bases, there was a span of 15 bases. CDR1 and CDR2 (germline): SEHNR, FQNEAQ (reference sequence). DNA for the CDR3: TGTGCCAGCAGCTTTTATCACCTAATTATCACAGATACGCAGTATTTT. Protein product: CASSFYHLIITDTQYF.

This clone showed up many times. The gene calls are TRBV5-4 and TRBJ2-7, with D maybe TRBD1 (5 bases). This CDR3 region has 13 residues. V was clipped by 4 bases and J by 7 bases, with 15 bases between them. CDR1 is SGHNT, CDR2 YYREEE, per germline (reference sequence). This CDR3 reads CASSRDSLFEQYF. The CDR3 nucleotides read TGTGCCAGCAGCCGAGACAGTCTGTTTGAGCAGTACTTC.

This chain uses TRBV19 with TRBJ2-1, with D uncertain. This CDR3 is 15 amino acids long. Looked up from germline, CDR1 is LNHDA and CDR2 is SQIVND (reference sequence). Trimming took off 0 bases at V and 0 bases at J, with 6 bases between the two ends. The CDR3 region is CASSIDRSSYNEQFF. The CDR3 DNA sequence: TGTGCCAGTAGTATAGACCGAAGCTCCTACAATGAGCAGTTCTTC.

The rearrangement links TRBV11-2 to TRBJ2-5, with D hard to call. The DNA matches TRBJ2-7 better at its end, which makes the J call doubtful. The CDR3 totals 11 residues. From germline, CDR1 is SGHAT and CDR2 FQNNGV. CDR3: CASSSVYEQYF. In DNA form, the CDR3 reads TGTGCCAGCAGCTCCGTATACGAGCAGTACTTC.

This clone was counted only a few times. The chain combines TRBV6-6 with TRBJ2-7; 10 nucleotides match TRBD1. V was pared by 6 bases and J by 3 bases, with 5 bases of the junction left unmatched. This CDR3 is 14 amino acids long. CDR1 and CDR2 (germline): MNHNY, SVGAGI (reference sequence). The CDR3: CASSSGTGVYEQYF. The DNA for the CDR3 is TGTGCCAGCAGCTCCGGGACAGGGGTCTACGAGCAGTACTTC.